This TCR beta chain is drawn from a study of identical twins. Findings and limits, study-wide: Cross-sectional statistical analysis, not tracking of the same donors, underpinned the conclusions. Modeled out-of-frame TCR alpha sharing in monozygotic twins fell below observed levels.

Germline V CDR1 and CDR2: MGHRA, YSYEKL. There are 14 residues in the CDR3. J was trimmed by 4 bases and V by 6 bases; bases with no gene match: 7. Note on this clonotype: What it binds is not known.

Unique molecular identifiers were present on cDNA, and template switching added a universal primer site. Using its own MiXCR run on the 5' RACE reads, TCRdb lists one record per CDR3 protein. The sample lists 1.5 million to 2 million distinct CDR3 sequences, roughly 35% seen once, with about 0.3% in the top ten. The chain employs TRBV4-1 and TRBJ1-1, with 8 bases lining up with TRBD1. Sequenced: cord blood. This receptor was obtained from a newborn girl in good health. The chain's CDR3 is CASRNPGQGTEAFF. CDR3 nucleotides: TGCGCCAGCAGAAACCCCGGACAGGGCACTGAAGCTTTCTTT.